This TCR beta chain emerged from a study of blood T cell repertoires in COVID-19. Study summary: The United States, Italy and Spain supplied acute and convalescent COVID-19 samples. The analysed material was cDNA or gDNA that came from T cells, B-cell-depleted T cells, or PBMCs.

TCRdb's copy holds only in-frame clones and misses some; the assay was immunoSEQ multiplex PCR. The repertoire holds some 220,000 clones, with 85% as singletons. The CDR3 is 15 residues long. The ends lost 1 base at V and 4 bases at J; junction bases unmatched: 4. CDR1 is GTSNPN, CDR2 SVGIG, per germline (reference sequence). Sequencing was performed on peripheral blood. The receptor was derived from a woman aged 60 to 75 with active or convalescent COVID-19. The chain has TRBV30 and TRBJ2-1; TRBD1 matches 10 bases. CDR3 residues: CAWSAGTGDYNEQFF. The CDR3 DNA is TGTGCCTGGAGTGCCGGGACAGGGGATTACAATGAGCAGTTCTTC.